Following are 12 T cell receptor beta chains from one sample sequenced in a study of cytomegalovirus exposure and HLA in healthy donors. 60 Vbeta and 13 Jbeta primers were used in PCR. Sequencing was performed with immunoSEQ multiplex PCR; in TCRdb, only in-frame clones are kept and a portion is missing. This sample has over 150,000 clones, with around 68% found just once. The specimen was PBMCs. The receptors stem from a man aged 50-60 years in good health and CMV-seronegative.

The chain combines TRBV7-9 with TRBJ2-2; TRBD1 agrees at 10 bases. V was pared by 5 bases and J by 8 bases, with 14 bases of the junction left unmatched. CDR1 and CDR2 (germline): SEHNR, FQNEAQ (reference sequence). The CDR3 has 17 residues. The CDR3 sequence is CASSATGGAMSGGELFF. As DNA, the CDR3 is TGTGCCAGCAGCGCGACAGGGGGCGCGATGTCCGGTGGGGAGCTGTTTTTT.

The chain is built from TRBV2 and TRBJ2-2, with D perhaps matching TRBD1 (6 bases). The germline V gene encodes CDR1 SNHLY and CDR2 FYNNEI. The CDR3 covers 14 residues. V lost 7 bases and J lost 1, with 10 bases in between. The DNA for the CDR3 is TGTGCCAGCACCTCGGACAGGAACACCGGGGAGCTGTTTTTT. Amino acid sequence: CASTSDRNTGELFF.

The CDR3 DNA follows: TGTGCCAGCATCGGACAGGGGGTCGGCGAGCAGTACTTC. This gives the protein CASIGQGVGEQYF. The chain combines TRBV6-5 with TRBJ2-5; 10 nucleotides match TRBD1. The tail of the sequence fits TRBJ2-7 better, so the J call may be wrong. Germline assignment: CDR1 MNHEY and CDR2 SVGAGI. The CDR3 has 13 residues.

The rearrangement uses TRBV6-1 and TRBJ1-4; 7 bases are shared with TRBD1. V dropped 6 bases and J dropped 3; count of bases not matched to a gene: 7. This CDR3 is built from 15 residues. Germline CDR1 reads MNHNS; CDR2 reads SASEGT. The CDR3: CASSADRVANEKLFF. DNA of the CDR3: TGTGCCAGCAGCGCTGACAGGGTGGCTAATGAAAAACTGTTTTTT.

J is TRBJ2-7 and V is TRBV28; a possible D gene is TRBD1 (6 bases). Germline lookup yields CDR1 MDHEN and CDR2 SYDVKM. This CDR3 has 21 residues. V was clipped by 5 bases and J by 1 base, with 33 bases between them. CDR3 in DNA: TGTGCCAGCAGTCTCACCGACAGGCGATCTACCTTATTCCCATTATCCTACGAGCAGTACTTC. Its translation is CASSLTDRRSTLFPLSYEQYF.

CDR3 region: CASGPQGGADTQYF. In DNA form, the CDR3 reads TGTGCTAGTGGTCCGCAGGGAGGGGCCGATACGCAGTATTTT. The chain recombines TRBV12-5 with TRBJ2-3, with 7 nucleotides matching TRBD2. Per the germline V gene, CDR1 is LGHNT and CDR2 is FRNRAP. Unmatched junction bases numbered 8, after V lost 5 bases and J lost 6 bases. The CDR3 has 14 residues. The whole variable domain, remainder taken from reference TRBV12-5 and TRBJ2-3, is DARVTQTPRHKVTEMGQEVTMRCQPILGHNTVFWYRQTMMQGLELLAYFRNRAPLDDSGMPKDRFSAEMPDATLATLKIQPSEPRDSAVYFCASGPQGGADTQYFGPGTRLTVL.

The chain uses TRBV2 and TRBJ1-5; 8 bases line up with TRBD1. This CDR3 is built from 16 residues. Germline assignment: CDR1 SNHLY and CDR2 FYNNEI. Germline trimming cut 7 bases from V and 5 bases from J; bases unmatched to any gene: 13. The CDR3 sequence: CASISDRAYGDQPQHF. In DNA form, the CDR3 reads TGTGCCAGCATTTCGGACAGGGCGTATGGGGATCAGCCCCAGCATTTT.

The gene calls are TRBV5-4 and TRBJ2-5, with 10 positions matching TRBD1. CDR3 length: 16 residues. The germline V gene has CDR1 SGHNT and CDR2 YYREEE (reference sequence). The V and J ends lost 0 bases and 0 bases, in that order; junction bases with no gene match: 2. DNA for the CDR3: TGTGCCAGCAGCTTGGAAGGGACAGGGGACCAAGAGACCCAGTACTTC. Amino acids: CASSLEGTGDQETQYF.

V usage is TRBV28 and J usage is TRBJ1-1, with D unclear. CDR1 is MDHEN, CDR2 SYDVKM, per germline. The CDR3 contains 12 residues. V was cut by 3 bases and J by 7 bases, with 9 bases left in between. In nucleotides, the CDR3 is TGTGCCAGCAGTTTCCAGTTTATTGAAGCTTTCTTT. Residues: CASSFQFIEAFF.

The sample holds one count of this clone. V gene TRBV7-9 combines with J gene TRBJ1-5; 7 nucleotides agree with TRBD1. The CDR3 contains 13 residues. CDR1 is SEHNR and CDR2 is FQNEAQ in the germline V gene (reference sequence). The trim removed 5 bases at V and 5 bases at J, leaving 3 bases unmatched. CDR3 in amino acids: CASSPGGYQPQHF. The CDR3 coding sequence is TGTGCCAGCAGCCCAGGGGGGTATCAGCCCCAGCATTTT. Using reference TRBV7-9 and TRBJ1-5 for the parts outside the CDR3, the full variable domain is DTGVSQNPRHKITKRGQNVTFRCDPISEHNRLYWYRQTLGQGPEFLTYFQNEAQLEKSRLLSDRFSAERPKGSFSTLEIQRTEQGDSAMYLCASSPGGYQPQHFGDGTRLSIL.

As for this clone: The junction does not match germline at one end; this may be a read error. V gene TRBV4-2 combines with J gene TRBJ2-3; the D is unclear. The CDR3 is 14 residues long. Germline V gives CDR1 LGHNA, CDR2 YNFKEQ. The CDR3 DNA is TGTGCCAGCAGCCAAGATCGAGGTGAAGATCCGCAGTATTTT. It translates to CASSQDRGEDPQYF.

A remark on this clone: A junction end diverges from the germline sequence, so it may reflect a read error. The gene calls are TRBV5-8 and TRBJ2-7; 7 bases match TRBD2. Germline CDR1 is SGHTS and CDR2 is YDEGEE. This CDR3 region has 15 residues. The CDR3 sequence: CASSLVGGSSYGQYF. The CDR3, as DNA: TGTGCCAGCAGCTTGGTGGGCGGGAGCTCCTACGGGCAGTACTTC.